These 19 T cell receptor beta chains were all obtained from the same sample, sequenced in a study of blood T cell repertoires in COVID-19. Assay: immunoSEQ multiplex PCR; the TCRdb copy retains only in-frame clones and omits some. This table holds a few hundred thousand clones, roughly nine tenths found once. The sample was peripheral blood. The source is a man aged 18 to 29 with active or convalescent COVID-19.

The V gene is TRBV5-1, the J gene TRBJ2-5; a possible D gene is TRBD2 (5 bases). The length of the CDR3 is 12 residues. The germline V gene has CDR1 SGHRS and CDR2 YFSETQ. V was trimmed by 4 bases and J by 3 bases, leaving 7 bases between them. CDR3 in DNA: TGCGCCAGCAGCACCGGGGAAGAGACCCAGTACTTC. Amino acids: CASSTGEETQYF. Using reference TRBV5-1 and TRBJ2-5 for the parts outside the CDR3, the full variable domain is KAGVTQTPRYLIKTRGQQVTLSCSPISGHRSVSWYQQTPGQGLQFLFEYFSETQRNKGNFPGRFSGRQFSNSRSEMNVSTLELGDSALYLCASSTGEETQYFGPGTRLLVL.

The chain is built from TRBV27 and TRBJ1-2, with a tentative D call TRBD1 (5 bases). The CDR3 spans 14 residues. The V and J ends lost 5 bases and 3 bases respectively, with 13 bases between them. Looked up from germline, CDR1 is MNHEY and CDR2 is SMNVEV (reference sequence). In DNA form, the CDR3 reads TGTGCCAGCAGTCGTTACCAGGGATACTATGGCTACACCTTC. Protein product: CASSRYQGYYGYTF.

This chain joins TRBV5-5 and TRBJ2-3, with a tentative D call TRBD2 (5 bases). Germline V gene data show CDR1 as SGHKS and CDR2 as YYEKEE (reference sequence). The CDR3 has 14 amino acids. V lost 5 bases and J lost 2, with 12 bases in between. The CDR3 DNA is TGTGCCAGCAGAGCGGATGGGTCCACAGATACGCAGTATTTT. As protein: CASRADGSTDTQYF.

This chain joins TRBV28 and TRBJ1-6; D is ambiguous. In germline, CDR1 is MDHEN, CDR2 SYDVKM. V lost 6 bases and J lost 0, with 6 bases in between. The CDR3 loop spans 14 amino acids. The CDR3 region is CASSKSSYNSPLHF. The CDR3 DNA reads TGTGCCAGCAGCAAGAGCTCCTATAATTCACCCCTCCACTTT.

The CDR3: CASTSGRGTDTQYF. As DNA, the CDR3 is TGCGCCAGCACTAGCGGGAGGGGCACAGATACGCAGTATTTT. The chain joins TRBV5-1 to TRBJ2-3; TRBD2 agrees at 12 bases. This CDR3 comprises 14 residues. Germline V gene sequence: CDR1 SGHRS, CDR2 YFSETQ. V dropped 6 bases and J dropped 1; count of bases not matched to a gene: 0.

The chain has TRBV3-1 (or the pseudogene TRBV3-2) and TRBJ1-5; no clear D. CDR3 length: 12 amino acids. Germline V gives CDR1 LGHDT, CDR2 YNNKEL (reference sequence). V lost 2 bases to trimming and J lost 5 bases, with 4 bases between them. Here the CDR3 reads CASSQSHQPQHF. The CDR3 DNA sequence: TGTGCCAGCAGCCAAAGCCATCAGCCCCAGCATTTT.

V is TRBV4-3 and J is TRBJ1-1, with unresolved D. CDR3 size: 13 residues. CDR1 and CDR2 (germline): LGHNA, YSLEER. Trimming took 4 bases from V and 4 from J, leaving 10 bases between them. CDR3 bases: TGCGCCAGCAGCCCTTATTCGGGCACTGAAGCTTTCTTT. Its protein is CASSPYSGTEAFF.

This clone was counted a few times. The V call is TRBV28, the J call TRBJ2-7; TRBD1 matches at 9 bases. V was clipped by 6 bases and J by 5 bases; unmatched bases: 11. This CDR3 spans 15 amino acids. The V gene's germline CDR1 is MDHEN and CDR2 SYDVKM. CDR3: CASSSGTGKNHEQYF. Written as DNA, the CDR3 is TGTGCCAGCAGCTCCGGGACAGGGAAAAACCACGAGCAGTACTTC.

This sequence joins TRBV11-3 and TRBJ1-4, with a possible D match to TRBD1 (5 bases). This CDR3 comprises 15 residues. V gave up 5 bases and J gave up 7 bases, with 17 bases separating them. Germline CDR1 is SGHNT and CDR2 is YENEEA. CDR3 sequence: CASSLRRGIGEKLFF. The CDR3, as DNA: TGTGCCAGCAGCCTCAGGCGGGGGATCGGTGAAAAACTGTTTTTT.

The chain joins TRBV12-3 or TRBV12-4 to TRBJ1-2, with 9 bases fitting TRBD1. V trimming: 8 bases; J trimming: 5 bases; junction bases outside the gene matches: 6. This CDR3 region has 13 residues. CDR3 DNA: TGTGCCAGCTCAGAAGGACAGGGGTATGGCTACACCTTC. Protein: CASSEGQGYGYTF.

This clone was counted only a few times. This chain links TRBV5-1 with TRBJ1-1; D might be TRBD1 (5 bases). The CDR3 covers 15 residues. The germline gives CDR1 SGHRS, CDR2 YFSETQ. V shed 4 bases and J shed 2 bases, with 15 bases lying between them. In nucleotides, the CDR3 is TGCGCCAGCAGCGCTCGGGGGACGGAAAACACTGAAGCTTTCTTT. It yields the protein CASSARGTENTEAFF.

CDR3 sequence reads: CATSDRDSDGYTF. The CDR3 DNA reads as TGTGCCACCAGTGATCGGGACAGCGATGGCTACACCTTC. The chain carries TRBV24-1 and TRBJ1-2, with 7 bases that match TRBD1. CDR1 is KGHDR, CDR2 SFDVKD, per germline. This CDR3 has 13 amino acids. V lost 3 bases and J lost 6; bases outside the gene matches: 3.

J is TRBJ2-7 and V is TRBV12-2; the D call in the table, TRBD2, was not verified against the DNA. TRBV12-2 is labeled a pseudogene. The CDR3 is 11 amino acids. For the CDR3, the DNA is TGTGCAAGTAGGTCTGGGAGTGAGCAGTACTTC. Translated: CASRSGSEQYF.

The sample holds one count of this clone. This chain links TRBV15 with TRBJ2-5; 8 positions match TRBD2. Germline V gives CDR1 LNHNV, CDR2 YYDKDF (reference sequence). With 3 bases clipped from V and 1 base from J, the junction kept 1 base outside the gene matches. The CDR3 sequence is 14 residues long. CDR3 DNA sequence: TGTGCCACCAGCAGCGGGGGGGCCCAAGAGACCCAGTACTTC. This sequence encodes CATSSGGAQETQYF.

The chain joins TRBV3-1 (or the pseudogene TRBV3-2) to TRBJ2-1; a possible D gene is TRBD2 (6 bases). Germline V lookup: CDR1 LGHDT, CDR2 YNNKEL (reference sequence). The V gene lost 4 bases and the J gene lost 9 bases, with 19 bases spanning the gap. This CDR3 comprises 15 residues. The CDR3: CASSRSDSLGGEQFF. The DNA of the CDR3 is TGTGCCAGCAGCCGCTCGGACTCACTCGGGGGTGAGCAGTTCTTC.

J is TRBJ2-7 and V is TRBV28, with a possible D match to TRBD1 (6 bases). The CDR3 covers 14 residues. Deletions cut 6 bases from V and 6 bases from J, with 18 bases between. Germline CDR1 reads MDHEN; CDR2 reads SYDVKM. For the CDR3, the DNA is TGTGCCAGCAGGGACAGCCGAGGTCGGAGCGAGCAGTACTTC. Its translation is CASRDSRGRSEQYF.

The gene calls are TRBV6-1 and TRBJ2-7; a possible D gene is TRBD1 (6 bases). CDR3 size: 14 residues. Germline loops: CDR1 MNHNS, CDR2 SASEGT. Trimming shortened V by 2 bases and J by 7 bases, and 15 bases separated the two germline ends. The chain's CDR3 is CASSETGRKGEQYF. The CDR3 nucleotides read TGTGCCAGCAGTGAAACAGGGCGAAAGGGAGAGCAGTACTTC.

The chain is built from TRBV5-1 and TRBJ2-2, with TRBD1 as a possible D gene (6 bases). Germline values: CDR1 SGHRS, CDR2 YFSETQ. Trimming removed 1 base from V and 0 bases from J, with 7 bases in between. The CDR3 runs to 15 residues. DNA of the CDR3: TGCGCCAGCAGCTTGACAGGGTCGAACACCGGGGAGCTGTTTTTT. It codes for CASSLTGSNTGELFF.

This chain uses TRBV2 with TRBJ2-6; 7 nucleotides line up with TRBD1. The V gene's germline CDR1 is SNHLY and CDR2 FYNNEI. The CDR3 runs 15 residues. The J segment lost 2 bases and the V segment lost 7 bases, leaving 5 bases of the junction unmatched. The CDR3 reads CASTQDRTGANVLTF. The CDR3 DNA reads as TGTGCCAGCACCCAGGACAGGACTGGGGCCAACGTCCTGACTTTC. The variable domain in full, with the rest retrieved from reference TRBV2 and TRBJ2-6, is EPEVTQTPSHQVTQMGQEVILRCVPISNHLYFYWYRQILGQKVEFLVSFYNNEISEKSEIFDDQFSVERPDGSNFTLKIRSTKLEDSAMYFCASTQDRTGANVLTFGAGSRLTVL.